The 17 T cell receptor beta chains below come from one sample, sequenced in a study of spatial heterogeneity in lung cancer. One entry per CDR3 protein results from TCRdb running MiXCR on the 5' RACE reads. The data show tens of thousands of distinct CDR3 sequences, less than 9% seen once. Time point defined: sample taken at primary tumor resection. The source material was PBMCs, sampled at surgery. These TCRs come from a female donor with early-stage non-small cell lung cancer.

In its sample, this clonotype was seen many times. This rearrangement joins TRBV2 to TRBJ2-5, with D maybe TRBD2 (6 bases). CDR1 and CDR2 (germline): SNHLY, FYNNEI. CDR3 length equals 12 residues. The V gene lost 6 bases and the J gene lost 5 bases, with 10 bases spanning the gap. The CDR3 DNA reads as TGTGCCAGCAGACCGGAGGGGGAGACCCAGTACTTC. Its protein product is CASRPEGETQYF.

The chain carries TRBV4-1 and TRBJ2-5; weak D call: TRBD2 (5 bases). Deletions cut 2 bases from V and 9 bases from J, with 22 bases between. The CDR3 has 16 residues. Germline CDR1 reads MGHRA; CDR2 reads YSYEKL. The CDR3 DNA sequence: TGCGCCAGCAGCCAAATATTAGGTGCTAGCCCTGGTGCCCAGTACTTC. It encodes CASSQILGASPGAQYF.

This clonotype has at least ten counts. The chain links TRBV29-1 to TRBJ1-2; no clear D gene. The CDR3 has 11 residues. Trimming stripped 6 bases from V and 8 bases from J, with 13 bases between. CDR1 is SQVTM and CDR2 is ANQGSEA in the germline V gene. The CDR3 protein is CSVQGPIGYTF. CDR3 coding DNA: TGCAGCGTACAAGGCCCTATAGGCTACACCTTC. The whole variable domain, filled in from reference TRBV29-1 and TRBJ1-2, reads SAVISQKPSRDICQRGTSLTIQCQVDSQVTMMFWYRQQPGQSLTLIATANQGSEATYESGFVIDKFPISRPNLTFSTLTVSNMSPEDSSIYLCSVQGPIGYTFGSGTRLTVV.

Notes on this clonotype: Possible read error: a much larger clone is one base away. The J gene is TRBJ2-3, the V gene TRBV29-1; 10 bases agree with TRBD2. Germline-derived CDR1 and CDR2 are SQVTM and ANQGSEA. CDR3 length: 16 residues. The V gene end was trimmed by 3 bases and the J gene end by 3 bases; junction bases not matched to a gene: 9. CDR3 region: CSVDPLSGRQTDTQYF. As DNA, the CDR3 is TGCAGCGTTGATCCCCTTAGCGGGAGGCAGACAGATACGCAGTATTTT.

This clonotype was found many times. The CDR3: CASSAGTGGYGYTF. The CDR3 nucleotides are TGCGCCAGCAGCGCCGGGACAGGGGGCTATGGCTACACCTTC. The V and J genes are TRBV5-1 and TRBJ1-2; TRBD1 agrees at 11 bases. The J segment lost 4 bases and the V segment lost 4 bases, leaving 3 bases of the junction unmatched. The CDR3 covers 14 residues. From germline, CDR1 is SGHRS and CDR2 YFSETQ.

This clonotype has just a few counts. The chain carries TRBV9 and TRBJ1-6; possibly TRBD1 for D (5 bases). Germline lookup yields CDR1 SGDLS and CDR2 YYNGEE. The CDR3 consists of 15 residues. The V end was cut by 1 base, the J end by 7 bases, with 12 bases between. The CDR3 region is CASSVFGGSNSPLHF. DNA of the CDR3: TGTGCCAGCAGCGTATTTGGGGGGTCGAATTCACCCCTCCACTTT.

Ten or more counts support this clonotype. The CDR3 here is CSARPLRLAGVNEQFF. The CDR3 DNA reads as TGCAGTGCTAGACCGCTTCGACTAGCGGGAGTGAATGAGCAGTTCTTC. V and J are TRBV20-1 and TRBJ2-1; TRBD2 matches at 12 bases. Trimming at V came to 2 bases and at J to 7 bases, leaving 9 bases not matched to a gene. Germline V lookup: CDR1 DFQATT, CDR2 SNEGSKA (reference sequence). This CDR3 has 16 amino acids.

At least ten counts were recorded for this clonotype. CDR3 loop: CASSRGTGVEEQFF. In DNA, the CDR3 is TGCGCCAGCAGCAGGGGGACAGGGGTCGAGGAGCAGTTCTTC. V gene TRBV5-1 combines with J gene TRBJ2-1; 10 bases agree with TRBD1. The germline V gene has CDR1 SGHRS and CDR2 YFSETQ. The CDR3 is made up of 14 amino acids. V shed 4 bases, J shed 10 bases, and the junction held 8 bases outside the gene matches.

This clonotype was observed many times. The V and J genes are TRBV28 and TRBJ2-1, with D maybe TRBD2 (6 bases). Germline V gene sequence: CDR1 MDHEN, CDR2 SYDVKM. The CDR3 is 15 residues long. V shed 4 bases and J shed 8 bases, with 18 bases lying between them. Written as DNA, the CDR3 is TGTGCCAGCAGTTATAACGGGAGAACTCCTGATGAGCAGTTCTTC. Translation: CASSYNGRTPDEQFF.

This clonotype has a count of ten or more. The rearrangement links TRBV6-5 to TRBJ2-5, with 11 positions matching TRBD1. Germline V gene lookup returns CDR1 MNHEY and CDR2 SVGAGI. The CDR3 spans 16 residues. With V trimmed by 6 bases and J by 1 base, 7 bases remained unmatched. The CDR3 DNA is TGTGCCAGCAGCCTCATGGGGACAGGGGGCCAAGAGACCCAGTACTTC. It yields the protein CASSLMGTGGQETQYF.

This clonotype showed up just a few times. The CDR3: CASSLPLAGGRTDTQYF. The CDR3 nucleotides are TGTGCCAGCAGCCTACCACTAGCGGGGGGTAGGACAGATACGCAGTATTTT. The rearrangement joins TRBV7-9 to TRBJ2-3; 12 bases line up with TRBD2. The V gene end was trimmed by 5 bases and the J gene end by 3 bases; junction bases not matched to a gene: 9. This CDR3 is built from 17 residues. Germline CDR1 is SEHNR and CDR2 is FQNEAQ (reference sequence).

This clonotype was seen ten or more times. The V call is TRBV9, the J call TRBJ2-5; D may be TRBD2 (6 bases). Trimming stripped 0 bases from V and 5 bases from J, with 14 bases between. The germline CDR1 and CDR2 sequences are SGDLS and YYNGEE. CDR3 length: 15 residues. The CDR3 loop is CASSVVGLPAETQYF. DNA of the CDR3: TGTGCCAGCAGCGTAGTCGGACTACCGGCGGAGACCCAGTACTTC. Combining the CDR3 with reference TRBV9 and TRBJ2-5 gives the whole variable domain DSGVTQTPKHLITATGQRVTLRCSPRSGDLSVYWYQQSLDQGLQFLIQYYNGEERAKGNILERFSAQQFPDLHSELNLSSLELGDSALYFCASSVVGLPAETQYFGPGTRLLVL.

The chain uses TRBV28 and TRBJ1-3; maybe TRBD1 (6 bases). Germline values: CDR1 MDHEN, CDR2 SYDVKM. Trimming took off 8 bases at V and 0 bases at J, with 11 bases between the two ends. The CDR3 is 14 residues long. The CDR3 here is CASGGGHSGNTIYF. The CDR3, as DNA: TGTGCCAGCGGGGGGGGCCACTCTGGAAACACCATATATTTT.

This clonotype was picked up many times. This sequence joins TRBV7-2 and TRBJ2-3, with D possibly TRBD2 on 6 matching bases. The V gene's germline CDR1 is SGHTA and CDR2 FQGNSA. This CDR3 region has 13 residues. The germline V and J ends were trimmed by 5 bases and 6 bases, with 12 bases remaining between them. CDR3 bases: TGTGCCAGCAGCCGGGGGTACGGGGATACGCAGTATTTT. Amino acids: CASSRGYGDTQYF.

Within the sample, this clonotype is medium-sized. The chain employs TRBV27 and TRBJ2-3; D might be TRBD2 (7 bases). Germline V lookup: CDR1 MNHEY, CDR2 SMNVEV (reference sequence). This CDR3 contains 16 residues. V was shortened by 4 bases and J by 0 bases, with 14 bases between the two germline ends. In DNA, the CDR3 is TGTGCCAGCAGTTCCAGAGGGGGAGGGAGCACAGATACGCAGTATTTT. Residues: CASSSRGGGSTDTQYF.

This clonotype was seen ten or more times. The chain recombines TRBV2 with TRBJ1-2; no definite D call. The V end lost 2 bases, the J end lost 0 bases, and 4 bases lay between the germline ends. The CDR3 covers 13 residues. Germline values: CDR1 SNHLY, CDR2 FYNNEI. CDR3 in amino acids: CASSETPNYGYTF. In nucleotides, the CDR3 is TGTGCCAGCAGTGAAACACCTAACTATGGCTACACCTTC.

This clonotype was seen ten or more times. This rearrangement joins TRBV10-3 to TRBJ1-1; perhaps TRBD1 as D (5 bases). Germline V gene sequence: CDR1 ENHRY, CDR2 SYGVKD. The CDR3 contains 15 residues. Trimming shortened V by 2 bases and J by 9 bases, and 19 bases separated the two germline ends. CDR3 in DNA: TGTGCCATCAGTGAGCCTCCGGGACGCCAAACTCAAGCTTTCTTT. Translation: CAISEPPGRQTQAFF.